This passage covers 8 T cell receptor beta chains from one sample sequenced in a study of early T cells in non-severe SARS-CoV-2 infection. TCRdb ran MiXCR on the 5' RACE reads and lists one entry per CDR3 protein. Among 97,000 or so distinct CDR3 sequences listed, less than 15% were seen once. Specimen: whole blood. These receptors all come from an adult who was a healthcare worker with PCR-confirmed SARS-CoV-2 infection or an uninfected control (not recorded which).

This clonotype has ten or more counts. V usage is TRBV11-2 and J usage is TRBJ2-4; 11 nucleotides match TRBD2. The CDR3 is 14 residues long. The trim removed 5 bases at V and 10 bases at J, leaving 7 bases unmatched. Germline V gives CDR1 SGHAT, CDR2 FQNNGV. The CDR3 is CASSETSGARIQYF. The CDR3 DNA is TGTGCCAGCAGCGAGACTAGCGGGGCGAGGATTCAGTACTTC. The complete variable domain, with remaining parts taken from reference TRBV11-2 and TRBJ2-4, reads EAGVAQSPRYKIIEKRQSVAFWCNPISGHATLYWYQQILGQGPKLLIQFQNNGVVDDSQLPKDRFSAERLKGVDSTLKIQPAKLEDSAVYLCASSETSGARIQYFGAGTRLSVL.

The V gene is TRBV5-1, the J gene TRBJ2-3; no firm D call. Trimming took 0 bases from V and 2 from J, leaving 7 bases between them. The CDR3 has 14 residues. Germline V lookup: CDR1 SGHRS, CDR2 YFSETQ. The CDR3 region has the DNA TGCGCCAGCAGCTTGGTAGGACCCACAGATACGCAGTATTTT. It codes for CASSLVGPTDTQYF. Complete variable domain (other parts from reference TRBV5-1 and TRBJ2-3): KAGVTQTPRYLIKTRGQQVTLSCSPISGHRSVSWYQQTPGQGLQFLFEYFSETQRNKGNFPGRFSGRQFSNSRSEMNVSTLELGDSALYLCASSLVGPTDTQYFGPGTRLTVL.

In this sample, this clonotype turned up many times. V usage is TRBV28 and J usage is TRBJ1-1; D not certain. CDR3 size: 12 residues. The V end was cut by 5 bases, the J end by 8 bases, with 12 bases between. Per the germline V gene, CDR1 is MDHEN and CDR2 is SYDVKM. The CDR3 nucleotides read TGTGCCAGCAGTCTGCGTTCGGGCGAAGCTTTCTTT. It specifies CASSLRSGEAFF.

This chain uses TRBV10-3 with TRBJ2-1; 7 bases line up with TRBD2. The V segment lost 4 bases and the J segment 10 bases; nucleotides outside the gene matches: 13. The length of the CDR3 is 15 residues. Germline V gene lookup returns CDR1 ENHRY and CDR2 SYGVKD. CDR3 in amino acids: CAISGSSGPELEQFF. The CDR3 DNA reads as TGTGCCATCAGTGGATCTAGCGGCCCCGAATTAGAGCAGTTCTTC.

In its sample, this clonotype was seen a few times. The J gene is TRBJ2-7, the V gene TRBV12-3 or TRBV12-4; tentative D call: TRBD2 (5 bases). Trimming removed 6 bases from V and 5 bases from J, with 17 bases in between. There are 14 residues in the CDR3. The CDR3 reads CASSPDYQPNEQYF. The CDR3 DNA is TGTGCCAGCAGCCCCGACTATCAACCCAACGAGCAGTACTTC.

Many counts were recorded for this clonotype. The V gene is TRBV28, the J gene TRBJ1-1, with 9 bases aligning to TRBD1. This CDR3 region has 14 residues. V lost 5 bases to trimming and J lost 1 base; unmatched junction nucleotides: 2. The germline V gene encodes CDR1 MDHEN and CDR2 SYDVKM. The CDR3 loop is CASSTTGGNTEAFF. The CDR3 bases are TGTGCCAGCAGTACGACAGGGGGGAACACTGAAGCTTTCTTT.

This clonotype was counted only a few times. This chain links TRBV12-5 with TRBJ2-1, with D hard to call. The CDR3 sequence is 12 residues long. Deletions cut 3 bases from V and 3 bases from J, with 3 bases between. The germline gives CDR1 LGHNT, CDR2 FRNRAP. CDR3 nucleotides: TGTGCTAGTGGTTTAGGCTACAATGAGCAGTTCTTC. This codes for CASGLGYNEQFF.

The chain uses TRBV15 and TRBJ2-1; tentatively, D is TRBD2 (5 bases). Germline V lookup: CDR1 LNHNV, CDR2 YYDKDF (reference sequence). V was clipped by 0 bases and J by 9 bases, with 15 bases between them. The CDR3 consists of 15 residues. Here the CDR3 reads CATSRDPSLESEQFF. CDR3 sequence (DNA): TGTGCCACCAGCAGAGATCCCTCACTAGAAAGTGAGCAGTTCTTC.